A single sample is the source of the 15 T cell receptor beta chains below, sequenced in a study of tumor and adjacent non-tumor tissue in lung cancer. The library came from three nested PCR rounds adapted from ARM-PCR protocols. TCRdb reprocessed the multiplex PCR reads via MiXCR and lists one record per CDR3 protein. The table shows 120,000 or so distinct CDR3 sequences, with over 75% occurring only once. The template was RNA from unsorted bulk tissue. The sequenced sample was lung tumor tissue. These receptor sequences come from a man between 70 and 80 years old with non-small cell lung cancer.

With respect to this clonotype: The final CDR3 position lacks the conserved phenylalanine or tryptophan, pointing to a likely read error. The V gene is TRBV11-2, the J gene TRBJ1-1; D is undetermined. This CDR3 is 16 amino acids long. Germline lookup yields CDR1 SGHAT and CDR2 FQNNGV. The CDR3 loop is CTSSLAAMGMNTEAFI. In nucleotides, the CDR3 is TGTACCAGCAGCTTAGCGGCGATGGGGATGAACACTGAAGCTTTCATT.

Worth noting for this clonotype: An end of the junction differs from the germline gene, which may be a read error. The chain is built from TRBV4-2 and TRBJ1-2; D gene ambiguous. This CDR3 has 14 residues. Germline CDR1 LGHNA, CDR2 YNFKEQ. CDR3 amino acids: CTSSPDGTNYGYTF. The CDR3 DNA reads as TGTACCAGCAGCCCAGACGGTACTAACTATGGCTACACCTTC.

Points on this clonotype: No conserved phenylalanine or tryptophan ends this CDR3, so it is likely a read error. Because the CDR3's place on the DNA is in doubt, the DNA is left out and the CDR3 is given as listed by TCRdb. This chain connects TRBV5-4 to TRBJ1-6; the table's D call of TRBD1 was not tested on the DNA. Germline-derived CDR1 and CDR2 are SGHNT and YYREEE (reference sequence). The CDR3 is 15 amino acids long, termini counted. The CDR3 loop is CASSMSGDSNSPLQS.

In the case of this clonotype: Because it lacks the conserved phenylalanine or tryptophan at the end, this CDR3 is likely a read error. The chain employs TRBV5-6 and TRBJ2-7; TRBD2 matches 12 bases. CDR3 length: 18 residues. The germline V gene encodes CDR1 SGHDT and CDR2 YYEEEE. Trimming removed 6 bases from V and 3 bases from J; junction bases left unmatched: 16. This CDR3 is CASNPTLAGGPGNYEQYL. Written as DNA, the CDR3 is TGTGCCAGCAACCCAACACTAGCGGGAGGCCCGGGTAACTACGAGCAGTACTTG.

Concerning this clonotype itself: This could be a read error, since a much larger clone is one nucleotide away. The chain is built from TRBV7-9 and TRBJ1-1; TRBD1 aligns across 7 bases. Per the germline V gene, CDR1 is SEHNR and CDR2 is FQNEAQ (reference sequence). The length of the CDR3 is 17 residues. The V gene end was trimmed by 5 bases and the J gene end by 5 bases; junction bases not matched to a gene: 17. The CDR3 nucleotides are TGTGCCAGCAGCCTAGGATCGGTTTCGACAGGGAGGACTGAAGCTTTCTTT. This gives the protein CASSLGSVSTGRTEAFF.

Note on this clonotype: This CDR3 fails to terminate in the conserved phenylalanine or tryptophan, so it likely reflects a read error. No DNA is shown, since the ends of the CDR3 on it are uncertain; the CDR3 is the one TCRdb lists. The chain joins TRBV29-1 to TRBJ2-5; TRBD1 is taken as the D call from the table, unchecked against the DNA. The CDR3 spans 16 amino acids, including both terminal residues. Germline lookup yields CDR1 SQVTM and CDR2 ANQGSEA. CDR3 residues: CSAKPYLQTGHETQYI.

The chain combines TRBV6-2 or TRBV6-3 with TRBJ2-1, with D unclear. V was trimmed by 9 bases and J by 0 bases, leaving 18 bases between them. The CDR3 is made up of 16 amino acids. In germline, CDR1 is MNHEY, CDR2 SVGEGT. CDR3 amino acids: CARSTHGCRSYNEQFF. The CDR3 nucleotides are TGTGCCAGGAGCACGCACGGGTGCCGCTCCTACAATGAGCAGTTCTTC.

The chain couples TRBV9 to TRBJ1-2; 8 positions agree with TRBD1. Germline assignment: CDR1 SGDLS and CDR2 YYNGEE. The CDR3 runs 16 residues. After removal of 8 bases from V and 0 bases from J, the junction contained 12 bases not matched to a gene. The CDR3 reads CARSLGQGKANYGYTF. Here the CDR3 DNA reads TGTGCCAGAAGCCTCGGACAGGGAAAAGCTAACTATGGCTACACCTTC. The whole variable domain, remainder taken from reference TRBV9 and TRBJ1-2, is DSGVTQTPKHLITATGQRVTLRCSPRSGDLSVYWYQQSLDQGLQFLIQYYNGEERAKGNILERFSAQQFPDLHSELNLSSLELGDSALYFCARSLGQGKANYGYTFGSGTRLTVV.

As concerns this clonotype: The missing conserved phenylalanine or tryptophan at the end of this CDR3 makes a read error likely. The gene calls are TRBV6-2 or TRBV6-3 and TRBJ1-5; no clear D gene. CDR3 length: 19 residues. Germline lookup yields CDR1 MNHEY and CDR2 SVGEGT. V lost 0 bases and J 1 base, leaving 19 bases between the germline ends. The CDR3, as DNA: TGTGCCAGCAGTTACTCGATTGGGGATACAAGAGCGAGCAATCAGCCCCAGCATTGT. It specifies CASSYSIGDTRASNQPQHC.

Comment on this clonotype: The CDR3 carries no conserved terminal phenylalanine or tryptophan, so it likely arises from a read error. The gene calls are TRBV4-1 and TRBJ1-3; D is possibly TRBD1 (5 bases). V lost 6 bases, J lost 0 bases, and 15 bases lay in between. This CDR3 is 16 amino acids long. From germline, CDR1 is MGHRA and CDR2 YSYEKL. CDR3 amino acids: CASRRGQGLSGNTIYL. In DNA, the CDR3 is TGCGCCAGCAGAAGGGGCCAAGGCCTCTCTGGAAACACCATATATCTT.

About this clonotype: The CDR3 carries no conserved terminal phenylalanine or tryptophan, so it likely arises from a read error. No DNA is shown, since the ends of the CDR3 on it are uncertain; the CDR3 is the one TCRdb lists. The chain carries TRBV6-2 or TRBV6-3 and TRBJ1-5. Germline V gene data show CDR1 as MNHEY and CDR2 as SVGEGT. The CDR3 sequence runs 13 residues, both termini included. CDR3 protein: CASSTQGNQPQHL.

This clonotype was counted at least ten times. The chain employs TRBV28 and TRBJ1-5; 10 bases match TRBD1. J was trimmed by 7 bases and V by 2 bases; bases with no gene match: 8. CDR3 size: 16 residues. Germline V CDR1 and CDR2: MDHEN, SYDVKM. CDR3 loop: CASSLGTGVGGQPQHF. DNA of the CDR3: TGTGCCAGCAGTTTAGGGACAGGGGTCGGGGGGCAGCCCCAGCATTTT.

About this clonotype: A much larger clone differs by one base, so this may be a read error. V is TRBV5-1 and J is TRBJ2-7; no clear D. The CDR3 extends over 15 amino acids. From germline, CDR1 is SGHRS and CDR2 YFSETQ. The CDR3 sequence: CASSLAGSSAYEQHF. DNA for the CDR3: TGCGCCAGCAGCTTGGCCGGGTCCAGCGCCTACGAGCAGCACTTC.

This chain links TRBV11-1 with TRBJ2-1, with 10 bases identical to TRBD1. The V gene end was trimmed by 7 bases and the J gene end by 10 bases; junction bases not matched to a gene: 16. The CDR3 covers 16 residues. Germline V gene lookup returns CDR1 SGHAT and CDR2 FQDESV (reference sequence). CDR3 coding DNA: TGTGCCAGCAATCCCCGGCCGGGACAGGGGCCACAAGAGCAGTTCTTC. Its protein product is CASNPRPGQGPQEQFF. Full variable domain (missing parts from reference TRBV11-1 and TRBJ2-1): EAEVAQSPRYKITEKSQAVAFWCDPISGHATLYWYRQILGQGPELLVQFQDESVVDDSQLPKDRFSAERLKGVDSTLKIQPAELGDSAMYLCASNPRPGQGPQEQFFGPGTRLTVL.

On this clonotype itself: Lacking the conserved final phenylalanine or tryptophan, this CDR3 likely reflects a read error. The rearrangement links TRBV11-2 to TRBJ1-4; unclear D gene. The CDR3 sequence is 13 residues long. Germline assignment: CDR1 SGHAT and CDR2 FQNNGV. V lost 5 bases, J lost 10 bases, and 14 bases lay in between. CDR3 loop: CASSMVRGGKLFS. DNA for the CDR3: TGTGCCAGCAGCATGGTCAGAGGAGGAAAACTGTTTTCT.